The 7 T cell receptor beta chains below all came from one sample that was sequenced in a study of spatial heterogeneity in lung cancer. Time point: sample taken at primary tumor resection. The input material, whole RNA from tumor, nontumor lung or frozen PBMC, was sequenced unsorted. TCRdb reprocessed the 5' RACE reads via MiXCR and lists one record per CDR3 protein. In the table there are around 63,000 distinct CDR3 sequences, 7.5% to 8.5% of which are singletons. Sequencing used PBMCs, obtained at surgery. Receptors originate from a female donor with early-stage non-small cell lung cancer.

The V call is TRBV6-5, the J call TRBJ2-1; 11 bases align to TRBD2. The CDR3 has 16 residues. Per the germline V gene, CDR1 is MNHEY and CDR2 is SVGAGI. V lost 6 bases and J lost 1; bases outside the gene matches: 5. The CDR3 nucleotides are TGTGCCAGCAGACTTTTAGCGGGGGGGTCCTACAATGAGCAGTTCTTC. Amino acid sequence: CASRLLAGGSYNEQFF.

This clonotype was recorded a few times. V usage is TRBV7-9 and J usage is TRBJ2-1, with TRBD2 matching over 10 bases. The CDR3 extends over 17 amino acids. The trim removed 4 bases at V and 4 bases at J, leaving 10 bases unmatched. Germline assignment: CDR1 SEHNR and CDR2 FQNEAQ (reference sequence). The CDR3 reads CASSSQIAGGHYNEQFF. CDR3 DNA sequence: TGTGCCAGCAGCTCCCAGATAGCGGGAGGACATTACAATGAGCAGTTCTTC. Combining the CDR3 with reference TRBV7-9 and TRBJ2-1 gives the whole variable domain DTGVSQNPRHKITKRGQNVTFRCDPISEHNRLYWYRQTLGQGPEFLTYFQNEAQLEKSRLLSDRFSAERPKGSFSTLEIQRTEQGDSAMYLCASSSQIAGGHYNEQFFGPGTRLTVL.

At least ten counts were recorded for this clonotype. CDR3 DNA sequence: TGTGCCAGCAGCCCCTGGACAAGGAATGAGCAGTTCTTC. Amino acids: CASSPWTRNEQFF. The rearrangement joins TRBV5-5 to TRBJ2-1; D may be TRBD1 (5 bases). Trimming cost V 4 bases and J 7 bases, with 12 bases left between them. Germline lookup yields CDR1 SGHKS and CDR2 YYEKEE (reference sequence). There are 13 residues in the CDR3.

In its sample, this clonotype was seen many times. The chain combines TRBV20-1 with TRBJ1-5; TRBD1 matches 8 bases. J gave up 6 bases and V 5 bases, and 6 bases lay outside the gene matches. The CDR3 has 13 residues. Per the germline V gene, CDR1 is DFQATT and CDR2 is SNEGSKA (reference sequence). Written as DNA, the CDR3 is TGCAGTGCTCTGACAGGGACAGGTCAGCCCCAGCATTTT. Translating gives CSALTGTGQPQHF.

The chain is built from TRBV5-1 and TRBJ2-5; maybe TRBD2 (6 bases). V lost 1 base, J lost 4 bases, and 14 bases lay in between. The germline V gene has CDR1 SGHRS and CDR2 YFSETQ. The CDR3 covers 15 residues. The chain's CDR3 is CASSLSPAGLETQYF. DNA for the CDR3: TGCGCCAGCAGCTTGTCCCCAGCGGGTTTAGAGACCCAGTACTTC. Complete variable domain (other parts from reference TRBV5-1 and TRBJ2-5): KAGVTQTPRYLIKTRGQQVTLSCSPISGHRSVSWYQQTPGQGLQFLFEYFSETQRNKGNFPGRFSGRQFSNSRSEMNVSTLELGDSALYLCASSLSPAGLETQYFGPGTRLLVL.

The gene calls are TRBV7-9 and TRBJ1-2; 11 positions agree with TRBD1. Germline V lookup: CDR1 SEHNR, CDR2 FQNEAQ (reference sequence). This CDR3 region has 15 residues. V lost 6 bases and J lost 7; bases outside the gene matches: 10. The CDR3 DNA follows: TGTGCCAGCAGTTTCGGACAGGGGGCCTTCTCTGGCTACACCTTC. This encodes CASSFGQGAFSGYTF.

This clonotype was counted a few times. The J gene is TRBJ2-5, the V gene TRBV2; no clear D gene. The V end lost 2 bases, the J end lost 6 bases, and 1 base lay between the germline ends. This CDR3 has 10 residues. Germline assignment: CDR1 SNHLY and CDR2 FYNNEI. Here the CDR3 DNA reads TGTGCCAGCAGTGAAAAGACCCAGTACTTC. Protein: CASSEKTQYF.